The rows below give T cell receptor beta chains drawn from one sample of a study of T-cell memory formation after mild COVID-19. TCRdb re-derived calls from the 5' RACE reads in MiXCR, one entry per CDR3 protein. The sample contains more than 400,000 distinct CDR3 sequences, about 20% of which appear only once. Input material: PBMCs or a T cell subset sorted from them (not recorded which). These receptors originate from an adult woman who had mild COVID-19 (a few samples of this study predate the infection). Cell type and time point are not known. The CDR3 runs from the conserved cysteine through the conserved F or W. The D gene is left open where the match is weak. Clone size is given for some rows only: seen once, a few or many times, or a class if the clone is expanded.

. | 12 | TRBJ2-4 | TRBV11-2 | few | CASSPGQNIQYF | TGTGCCAGCAGCCCGGGTCAAAACATTCAGTACTTC
. | 14 | TRBJ2-7 | TRBV30 | . | CAWRWKRGATEQYF | TGTGCCTGGAGATGGAAAAGGGGTGCTACGGAGCAGTACTTC
. | 13 | TRBJ1-4 | TRBV12-3/TRBV12-4 | few | CASAWGEGEKLFF | TGTGCCAGCGCCTGGGGGGAGGGTGAAAAACTGTTTTTT
. | 14 | TRBJ2-5 | TRBV7-9 | few | CASSLGTIQETQYF | TGTGCCAGCAGCTTAGGGACGATCCAAGAGACCCAGTACTTC
. | 16 | TRBJ1-3 | TRBV5-1 | many | CASSLGPTASGNTIYF | TGCGCCAGCAGCTTGGGACCTACCGCTTCTGGAAACACCATATATTTT
TRBD2 | 16 | TRBJ2-1 | TRBV6-2/TRBV6-3 | . | CASRWTSGSPYNEQFF | TGTGCCAGCAGGTGGACTAGCGGGTCACCCTACAATGAGCAGTTCTTC
. | 12 | TRBJ1-2 | TRBV5-1 | . | CASTDLADGYTF | TGCGCCAGCACCGATCTGGCGGATGGCTACACCTTC
. | 14 | TRBJ2-2 | TRBV7-9 | once | CAGEVGMGTGELFF | TGTGCCGGAGAAGTGGGGATGGGCACCGGGGAGCTGTTTTTT
. | 15 | TRBJ1-2 | TRBV14 | . | CASSQGNMGPYGYTF | TGTGCCAGCAGCCAAGGGAATATGGGACCCTATGGCTACACCTTC
. | 14 | TRBJ2-3 | TRBV5-1 | . | CASRVVSSTDTQYF | TGCGCCAGCAGAGTAGTCTCTAGCACAGATACGCAGTATTTT
. | 16 | TRBJ2-1 | TRBV28 | . | CASRTRRSTWGDEQFF | TGTGCCAGCAGAACCCGGCGATCGACATGGGGCGATGAGCAGTTCTTC
. | 16 | TRBJ2-3 | TRBV12-3/TRBV12-4 | . | CASSLPRALSTDTQYF | TGTGCCAGCAGTTTGCCGCGGGCGCTTAGCACAGATACGCAGTATTTT
. | 15 | TRBJ2-7 | TRBV12-3/TRBV12-4 | few | CASSLRAKDLNEQYF | TGTGCCAGCAGTTTACGGGCCAAAGATCTCAACGAGCAGTACTTC
TRBD1 | 14 | TRBJ1-2 | TRBV6-5 | . | CASRYTRGPDGYTF | TGTGCCAGCAGGTATACCAGGGGGCCGGATGGCTACACCTTC
TRBD2 | 14 | TRBJ2-5 | TRBV7-2 | few | CASSLGLAVETQYF | TGTGCCAGCAGCTTAGGACTAGCTGTGGAGACCCAGTACTTC
. | 15 | TRBJ1-1 | TRBV2 | . | CASSPTGNMNTEAFF | TGTGCCAGCAGTCCCACAGGGAACATGAACACTGAAGCTTTCTTT
. | 14 | TRBJ2-1 | TRBV6-5 | . | CAVLRSEGDPKQFF | TGTGCCGTCCTTCGTAGCGAAGGGGACCCGAAGCAGTTCTTC
TRBD2 | 15 | TRBJ2-2 | TRBV6-2/TRBV6-3 | . | CASSSFPGGTGELFF | TGTGCCAGCAGTTCCTTTCCGGGGGGCACCGGGGAGCTGTTTTTT
TRBD2 | 18 | TRBJ2-7 | TRBV5-1 | . | CASSLDLSGLAVSYEQYF | TGCGCCAGCAGCTTGGATTTGTCTGGACTAGCGGTATCCTACGAGCAGTACTTC
. | 11 | TRBJ1-1 | TRBV30 | . | CAWSAGIRAFF | TGTGCCTGGAGTGCGGGAATACGGGCTTTCTTT
TRBD2 | 17 | TRBJ2-1 | TRBV3-1 | . | CASSQDSVVAGNNEQFF | TGTGCCAGCAGCCAAGATTCGGTAGTAGCGGGTAACAATGAGCAGTTCTTC
. | 14 | TRBJ2-1 | TRBV7-9 | few | CASSADGAAPDLFF | TGTGCCAGCAGCGCCGACGGGGCGGCCCCTGATCTGTTCTTC
. | 13 | TRBJ2-5 | TRBV5-1 | many | CASSLSGEETQYF | TGTGCCAGCAGTTTATCGGGGGAAGAGACCCAGTACTTC
. | 14 | TRBJ2-5 | TRBV6-5 | few | CASSYRTPGETQYF | TGTGCCAGCAGTTACCGGACCCCCGGGGAGACCCAGTACTTC
TRBD1 | 15 | TRBJ2-3 | TRBV30 | few | CAWRTGQGFSDTQYF | TGTGCCTGGAGGACAGGACAGGGTTTTTCAGATACGCAGTATTTT
TRBD1 | 14 | TRBJ1-1 | TRBV12-3/TRBV12-4 | . | CASRSTGENTEAFF | TGTGCCAGCAGGTCGACAGGGGAGAACACTGAAGCTTTCTTT
TRBD1 | 13 | TRBJ2-7 | TRBV30 | few | CAWKGQGISEQYF | TGTGCCTGGAAGGGACAGGGGATCTCCGAGCAGTACTTC
TRBD2 | 14 | TRBJ2-1 | TRBV5-1 | many | CASSPGLGAHEQFF | TGCGCCAGCAGCCCGGGACTAGGGGCCCATGAGCAGTTCTTC
. | 14 | TRBJ2-2 | TRBV11-2 | few | CASSRGRHTGELFF | TGTGCCAGCAGCCGCGGACGGCACACCGGGGAGCTGTTTTTT
TRBD2 | 17 | TRBJ2-5 | TRBV4-1 | many | CASSQMWASGPEETQYF | TGCGCCAGCAGCCAAATGTGGGCTAGCGGGCCCGAAGAGACCCAGTACTTC
. | 15 | TRBJ2-1 | TRBV21-1 | . | CASSSRLDSYNEQFF | TGTGCCAGCAGCTCGCGACTAGACTCCTACAATGAGCAGTTCTTC
TRBD1 | 14 | TRBJ2-7 | TRBV6-2/TRBV6-3 | . | CASQPTGAVDEQYF | TGTGCCAGCCAGCCGACAGGGGCAGTCGACGAGCAGTACTTC
TRBD1 | 14 | TRBJ2-7 | TRBV20-1 | few | CSAGPGQGTYEQYF | TGCAGTGCTGGGCCGGGACAGGGGACCTACGAGCAGTACTTC
TRBD1 | 15 | TRBJ1-2 | TRBV6-5 | . | CASSNRDRQYYGYTF | TGTGCCAGCAGTAACCGGGACAGACAGTACTATGGCTACACCTTC
. | 16 | TRBJ2-3 | TRBV7-9 | few | CASSLWSGSSTDTQYF | TGTGCCAGCAGCTTATGGTCGGGCTCCAGCACAGATACGCAGTATTTT
. | 15 | TRBJ1-1 | TRBV7-6 | . | CASSSLIGENTEAFF | TGTGCCAGCAGTTCATTAATAGGGGAGAACACTGAAGCTTTCTTT
. | 15 | TRBJ2-3 | TRBV4-1 | . | CASSQEGTGADTQYF | TGCGCCAGCAGCCAAGAAGGAACGGGGGCAGATACGCAGTATTTT
. | 14 | TRBJ2-3 | TRBV9 | . | CASSSQTSEDTQYF | TGTGCCAGCAGCTCTCAGACTTCGGAAGATACGCAGTATTTT
. | 16 | TRBJ1-6 | TRBV13 | . | CASSVTGTPKNSPLHF | TGTGCCAGCAGCGTAACCGGGACACCGAAAAATTCACCCCTCCACTTT
TRBD1 | 13 | TRBJ1-2 | TRBV5-1 | few | CASSSPDRADYTF | TGCGCCAGCAGCTCTCCGGACAGGGCGGACTACACCTTC
. | 13 | TRBJ2-1 | TRBV30 | few | CAWSVSPNNEQFF | TGTGCCTGGAGTGTGTCTCCAAACAATGAGCAGTTCTTC
. | 12 | TRBJ2-3 | TRBV2 | . | CASTSSVNLQYF | TGTGCCAGCACTTCGAGTGTTAACTTGCAGTATTTT
TRBD1 | 16 | TRBJ1-5 | TRBV20-1 | few | CSARYAGGGWNQPQHF | TGCAGTGCTAGATATGCAGGGGGAGGATGGAATCAGCCCCAGCATTTT
. | 11 | TRBJ2-1 | TRBV2 | . | CASSEVREQFF | TGTGCCAGCAGTGAAGTGAGGGAGCAGTTCTTC
. | 17 | TRBJ2-1 | TRBV7-9 | few | CASSLGGSEYSKNEQFF | TGTGCCAGCAGCTTAGGGGGGTCAGAGTACAGTAAGAATGAGCAGTTCTTC
TRBD1 | 19 | TRBJ1-6 | TRBV6-1 | . | CASSERDRVIGGYNSPLHF | TGTGCCAGCAGTGAGAGGGACAGGGTCATCGGAGGGTATAATTCACCCCTCCACTTT
TRBD1 | 14 | TRBJ2-7 | TRBV25-1 | few | CASSEDRPPAEQYF | TGTGCCAGCAGTGAGGACAGGCCGCCCGCCGAGCAGTACTTC
. | 13 | TRBJ2-1 | TRBV2 | . | CASSVGPRHEQFF | TGTGCCAGCAGTGTCGGCCCGAGACATGAGCAGTTCTTC
. | 11 | TRBJ1-1 | TRBV20-1 | . | CSVTGNTEAFF | TGCAGTGTAACAGGGAACACTGAAGCTTTCTTT
TRBD1 | 12 | TRBJ1-1 | TRBV27 | . | CASGQSWTEAFF | TGTGCCTCGGGACAGAGCTGGACTGAAGCTTTCTTT